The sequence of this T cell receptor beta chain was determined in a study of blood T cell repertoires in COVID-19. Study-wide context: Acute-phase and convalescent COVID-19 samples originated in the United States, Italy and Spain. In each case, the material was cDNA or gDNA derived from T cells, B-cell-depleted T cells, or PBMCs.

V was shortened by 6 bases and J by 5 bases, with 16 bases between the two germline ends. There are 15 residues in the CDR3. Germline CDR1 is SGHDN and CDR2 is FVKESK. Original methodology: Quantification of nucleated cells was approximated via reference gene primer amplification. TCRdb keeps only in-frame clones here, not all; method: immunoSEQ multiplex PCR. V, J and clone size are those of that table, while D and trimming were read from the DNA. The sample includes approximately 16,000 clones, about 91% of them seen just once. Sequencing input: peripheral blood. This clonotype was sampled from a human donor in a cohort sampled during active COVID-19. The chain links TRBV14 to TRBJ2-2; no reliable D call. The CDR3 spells CASSLTMVATGELFF. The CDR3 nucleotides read TGTGCCAGCAGTCTCACCATGGTGGCTACCGGGGAGCTGTTTTTT.